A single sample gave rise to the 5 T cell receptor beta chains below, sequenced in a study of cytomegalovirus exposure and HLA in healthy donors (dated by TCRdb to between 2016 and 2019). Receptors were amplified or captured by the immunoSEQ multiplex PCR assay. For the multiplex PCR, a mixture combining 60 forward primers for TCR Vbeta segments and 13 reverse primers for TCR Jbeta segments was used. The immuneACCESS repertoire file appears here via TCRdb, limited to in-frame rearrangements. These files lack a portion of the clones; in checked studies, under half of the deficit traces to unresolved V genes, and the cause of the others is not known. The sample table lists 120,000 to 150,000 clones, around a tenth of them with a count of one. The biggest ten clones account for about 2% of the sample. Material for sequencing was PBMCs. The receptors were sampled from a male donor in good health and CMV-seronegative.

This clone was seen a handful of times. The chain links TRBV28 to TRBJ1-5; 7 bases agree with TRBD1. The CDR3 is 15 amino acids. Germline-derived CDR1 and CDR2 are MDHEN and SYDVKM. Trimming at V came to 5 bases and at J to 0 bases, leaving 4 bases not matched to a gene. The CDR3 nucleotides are TGTGCCAGCAGTGAGACAGGGTATAGCAATCAGCCCCAGCATTTT. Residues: CASSETGYSNQPQHF.

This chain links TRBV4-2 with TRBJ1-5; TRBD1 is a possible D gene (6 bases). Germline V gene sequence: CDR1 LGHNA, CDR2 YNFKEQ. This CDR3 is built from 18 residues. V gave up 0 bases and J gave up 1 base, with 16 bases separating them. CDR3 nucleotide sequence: TGTGCCAGCAGCCAAGATCATCTGGGGGGGGCGAGCAATCAGCCCCAGCATTTT. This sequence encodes CASSQDHLGGASNQPQHF.

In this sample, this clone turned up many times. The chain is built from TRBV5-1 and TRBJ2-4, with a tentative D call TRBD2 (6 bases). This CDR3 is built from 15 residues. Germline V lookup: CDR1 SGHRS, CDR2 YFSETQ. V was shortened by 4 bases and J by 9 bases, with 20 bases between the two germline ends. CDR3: CASSPGTPQGRIQYF. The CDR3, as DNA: TGCGCCAGCAGCCCCGGGACTCCTCAGGGTCGCATTCAGTACTTC.

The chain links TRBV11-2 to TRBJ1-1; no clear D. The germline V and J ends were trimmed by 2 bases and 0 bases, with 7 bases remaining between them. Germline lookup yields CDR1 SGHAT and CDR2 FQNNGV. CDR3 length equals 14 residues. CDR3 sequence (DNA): TGTGCCAGCAGCTTAAACAGCCTGAACACTGAAGCTTTCTTT. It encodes CASSLNSLNTEAFF.

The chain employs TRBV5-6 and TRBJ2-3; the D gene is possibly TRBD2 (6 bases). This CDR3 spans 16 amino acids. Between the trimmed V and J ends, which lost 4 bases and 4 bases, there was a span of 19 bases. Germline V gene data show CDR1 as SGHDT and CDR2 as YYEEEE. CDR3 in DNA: TGTGCCAGCAGCCAGCTTACGACTAGTGTCCCAGATACGCAGTATTTT. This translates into CASSQLTTSVPDTQYF.